This T cell receptor (beta chain) is drawn from a study of blood T cell repertoires in COVID-19. Study in general: Both acute and convalescent COVID-19 samples were obtained from the United States, Italy and Spain. In each case, the material was cDNA or gDNA derived from T cells, B-cell-depleted T cells, or PBMCs.

Germline CDR1 is LGHDT and CDR2 is YNNKEL (reference sequence). V shed 0 bases, J shed 8 bases, and the junction held 4 bases outside the gene matches. The CDR3 has 16 amino acids. Per the study methods: Reference gene primers were amplified, and this amplification served to estimate nucleated cell counts. Profiling relied on immunoSEQ multiplex PCR, and the TCRdb table lists in-frame clones only, not all of them. The V and J calls and the clone size are those of that table, but D and trimming were determined from the DNA. Of roughly 70,000 clones listed, about nine tenths are singletons. The chain links TRBV3-1 (or the pseudogene TRBV3-2) to TRBJ2-1; 13 nucleotides align to TRBD2. The receptor was isolated from a man aged 45-60 years with active COVID-19. Material for sequencing was peripheral blood. CDR3 in amino acids: CASSQDPGLAGYEQFF. DNA of the CDR3: TGTGCCAGCAGCCAAGACCCGGGACTAGCGGGATATGAGCAGTTCTTC.